A single sample is the source of the 20 T cell receptor beta chains below, sequenced in a study of T cells in localized non-small cell lung cancer. Sequenced by immunoSEQ multiplex PCR; TCRdb stores in-frame clones only, minus some. The repertoire holds 2,600 or so clones, 20% to 25% seen once, with approximately 16% in the top ten. The source was lung tumor tissue, collected before any cancer treatment. These receptors originate from a female donor older than 55 with stage I lung adenocarcinoma.

This clone has a handful of counts. The chain links TRBV9 to TRBJ1-3; D is possibly TRBD1 (6 bases). The CDR3 length is 17 residues. With 5 bases removed from V and 0 bases from J, the gap between germline ends came to 18 bases. Germline V gene lookup returns CDR1 SGDLS and CDR2 YYNGEE. The chain's CDR3 is CASSVWAGDLSGNTIYF. The DNA for the CDR3 is TGTGCCAGCAGTGTGTGGGCAGGGGACCTCTCTGGAAACACCATATATTTT.

This clone is labeled as medium-sized (0.01 to 0.1%). The chain uses TRBV11-3 and TRBJ1-1; the match to TRBD1 covers 7 bases. The CDR3 extends over 15 amino acids. Per germline, CDR1 SGHNT and CDR2 YENEEA. The ends lost 5 bases at V and 4 bases at J; junction bases unmatched: 10. The CDR3 bases are TGTGCCAGCAGCGAAGACAGGGTTCGAGCCACTGAAGCTTTCTTT. Amino acids: CASSEDRVRATEAFF.

This clone turned up a few times. The junction departs from the called germline gene at one end, perhaps through a read error. The chain joins TRBV6-8 to TRBJ2-7, with D perhaps matching TRBD1 or TRBD2 (5 bases each). The CDR3 has 13 amino acids. In germline, CDR1 is MNHGY, CDR2 SAAAGT. The CDR3 sequence: CASNYQGRYEQYF. CDR3 DNA sequence: TGTGCCAGCAATTACCAGGGACGCTACGAGCAGTACTTC.

The V call is TRBV28, the J call TRBJ2-7; D gene ambiguous. There are 15 residues in the CDR3. V was trimmed by 6 bases and J by 0 bases, leaving 15 bases between them. In germline, CDR1 is MDHEN, CDR2 SYDVKM. In nucleotides, the CDR3 is TGTGCCAGCAGCCTAGGTAGTTCAGCCTCCTACGAGCAGTACTTC. Amino acid sequence: CASSLGSSASYEQYF.

This chain uses TRBV11-3 with TRBJ1-4; D gene ambiguous. The CDR3 covers 15 residues. Per the germline V gene, CDR1 is SGHNT and CDR2 is YENEEA. V was shortened by 1 base and J by 8 bases, with 14 bases between the two germline ends. The CDR3 DNA reads TGTGCCAGCAGCTTAGGAGGAGGTTTACGGGAAAAACTGTTTTTT. As protein: CASSLGGGLREKLFF.

The chain has TRBV14 and TRBJ2-7; 12 nucleotides align to TRBD2. The CDR3 spans 14 residues. Germline V gives CDR1 SGHDN, CDR2 FVKESK. The ends lost 5 bases at V and 7 bases at J; junction bases unmatched: 6. The CDR3 is CASSFRLAGVEQYF. CDR3 nucleotides: TGTGCCAGCAGCTTCCGACTAGCGGGAGTTGAGCAGTACTTC. Full variable domain (outside the CDR3, taken from reference TRBV14 and TRBJ2-7): EAGVTQFPSHSVIEKGQTVTLRCDPISGHDNLYWYRRVMGKEIKFLLHFVKESKQDESGMPNNRFLAERTGGTYSTLKVQPAELEDSGVYFCASSFRLAGVEQYFGPGTRLTVT.

A few counts support this clone. CDR3 bases: TGTGCCAGCAGCTATAGGAAAGGATCTCCTCTGAACACTGAAGCTTTCTTT. Translating gives CASSYRKGSPLNTEAFF. The genes are TRBV11-3 and TRBJ1-1; no definite D call. The CDR3 loop spans 17 amino acids. Germline loops: CDR1 SGHNT, CDR2 YENEEA. Trimming stripped 4 bases from V and 0 bases from J, with 18 bases between.

This clone was seen a few times. The chain uses TRBV11-3 and TRBJ1-5; no firm D call. Per the germline V gene, CDR1 is SGHNT and CDR2 is YENEEA. V was pared by 3 bases and J by 5 bases, with 11 bases between. This CDR3 contains 14 residues. The CDR3 spells CASSFSVRDQPQHF. The CDR3 DNA follows: TGTGCCAGCAGCTTTTCCGTTCGGGATCAGCCCCAGCATTTT.

In its sample, this clone was seen a few times. The chain links TRBV28 to TRBJ2-1, with D unresolved. V was trimmed by 2 bases and J by 7 bases, leaving 9 bases between them. Germline CDR1 and CDR2: MDHEN and SYDVKM. CDR3 size: 13 residues. The CDR3 region has the DNA TGTGCCAGCAGTTTAAGGGTTGCGAATGAGCAGTTCTTC. Amino acid sequence: CASSLRVANEQFF.

The chain couples TRBV19 to TRBJ2-1; 7 bases are a match to TRBD2. The CDR3 runs 16 residues. Germline values: CDR1 LNHDA, CDR2 SQIVND (reference sequence). Losses at the gene ends were 5 bases for V and 0 bases for J; bases not matched to a gene: 7. Written as DNA, the CDR3 is TGTGCCAGTAGTGGGAGGATAGCGGGCTCCTACAATGAGCAGTTCTTC. Translated: CASSGRIAGSYNEQFF.

V and J are TRBV29-1 and TRBJ2-1, with D hard to call. CDR1 and CDR2 from the germline V gene are SQVTM and ANQGSEA. Trimming cost V 6 bases and J 2 bases, with 17 bases left between them. The CDR3 length is 15 residues. The CDR3 DNA reads as TGCAGCGTCGCTCCTTCCGATAAAGCCTACAATGAGCAGTTCTTC. Translation gives CSVAPSDKAYNEQFF.

This clone turned up a few times. The chain has TRBV11-3 and TRBJ2-3; the D gene is possibly TRBD2 (7 bases). The CDR3 is 15 residues long. Trimming left V 3 bases short and J 5 bases short, with 15 bases between. Germline V lookup: CDR1 SGHNT, CDR2 YENEEA. CDR3 in DNA: TGTGCCAGCAGCTTGGCCTGGGGGGGGCAAGATACGCAGTATTTT. It translates to CASSLAWGGQDTQYF. The entire variable domain, with the rest obtained from reference TRBV11-3 and TRBJ2-3, is as follows: EAGVVQSPRYKIIEKKQPVAFWCNPISGHNTLYWYLQNLGQGPELLIRYENEEAVDDSQLPKDRFSAERLKGVDSTLKIQPAELGDSAVYLCASSLAWGGQDTQYFGPGTRLTVL.

This chain connects TRBV5-1 to TRBJ2-1, with 11 bases fitting TRBD2. Trimming took 0 bases from V and 6 from J; bases not matched to a gene: 2. The germline V gene has CDR1 SGHRS and CDR2 YFSETQ. The CDR3 covers 15 residues. The chain's CDR3 is CASSLELAGGNEQFF. CDR3 DNA: TGCGCCAGCAGCTTGGAGCTAGCGGGGGGCAATGAGCAGTTCTTC.

V gene TRBV28 combines with J gene TRBJ2-5; 10 bases align to TRBD2. V was pared by 6 bases and J by 6 bases, with 4 bases of the junction left unmatched. From germline, CDR1 is MDHEN and CDR2 SYDVKM. The CDR3 is 13 residues long. CDR3 bases: TGTGCCAGCAGCCGTAGCGGGAGGCAGACCCAGTACTTC. Amino acids: CASSRSGRQTQYF.

The table lists this clone with a few counts. The rearrangement joins TRBV11-3 to TRBJ2-5; tentative D call: TRBD2 (6 bases). The length of the CDR3 is 15 residues. Trimming shortened V by 2 bases and J by 5 bases, and 15 bases separated the two germline ends. Germline loops: CDR1 SGHNT, CDR2 YENEEA. The CDR3 DNA reads as TGTGCCAGCAGCTTAAAACGGGAGATTGAGGAGACCCAGTACTTC. Amino acids: CASSLKREIEETQYF.

CDR3 residues: CASSSGQENEKLFF. CDR3 nucleotide sequence: TGTGCCAGCAGTTCGGGACAGGAAAATGAAAAACTGTTTTTT. V and J are TRBV28 and TRBJ1-4; TRBD1 matches at 8 bases. The CDR3 runs to 14 residues. Germline V gene sequence: CDR1 MDHEN, CDR2 SYDVKM. Trimming at V came to 4 bases and at J to 5 bases, leaving 3 bases not matched to a gene.

The J gene is TRBJ1-5, the V gene TRBV6-8, with a possible D match to TRBD1 (5 bases). Germline V lookup: CDR1 MNHGY, CDR2 SAAAGT. The CDR3 sequence is 13 residues long. Trimming removed 6 bases at V and 7 bases at J, with 13 bases between. In DNA form, the CDR3 reads TGTGCCAGCAGCCAGGGCTTCGGGCAGCCCCAGCATTTT. This sequence encodes CASSQGFGQPQHF.

The chain combines TRBV11-3 with TRBJ2-7, with D perhaps TRBD2 (5 bases). Trimming took 5 bases from V and 2 from J, leaving 19 bases between them. Germline-derived CDR1 and CDR2 are SGHNT and YENEEA. The CDR3 extends over 16 amino acids. The CDR3 reads CASSRGPRQPPYEQYF. In DNA form, the CDR3 reads TGTGCCAGCAGCCGCGGGCCCCGACAACCGCCCTACGAGCAGTACTTC.

V usage is TRBV6-8 and J usage is TRBJ2-5; 7 nucleotides match TRBD1. Germline values: CDR1 MNHGY, CDR2 SAAAGT. V lost 5 bases and J lost 2; bases outside the gene matches: 8. There are 15 residues in the CDR3. The CDR3 region has the DNA TGTGCCAGCAGTGACGAAGGGACAGAGCAAGAGACCCAGTACTTC. This translates into CASSDEGTEQETQYF.

The gene calls are TRBV28 and TRBJ2-2, with unresolved D. Trimming stripped 3 bases from V and 6 bases from J, with 14 bases between. Germline CDR1 is MDHEN and CDR2 is SYDVKM. This CDR3 region has 15 residues. The CDR3 here is CASSFQPYGAGELFF. CDR3 coding DNA: TGTGCCAGCAGTTTTCAACCATACGGCGCCGGGGAGCTGTTTTTT.